This T cell receptor (beta chain) derives from a study of T cells after yellow fever vaccination. This clonotype was found many times. Using its own MiXCR run on the 5' RACE reads, TCRdb lists one record per CDR3 protein. This sample carries 550,000 or so distinct CDR3 sequences, 15% to 20% of them seen once, and the ten largest clones take roughly an eighth. Looked up from germline, CDR1 is SGHVS and CDR2 is FNYEAQ. The V gene lost 0 bases and the J gene lost 7 bases, with 4 bases spanning the gap. CDR3 length: 12 residues. The sequencing here drew on PBMCs, taken 15 days after the yellow fever booster vaccination. The receptor comes from a young man who received the YFV17D yellow fever vaccine. The chain links TRBV7-6 to TRBJ2-1; no definite D call. The DNA of the CDR3 is TGTGCCAGCAGCTTAGCGAGGAATGAGCAGTTCTTC. Translation: CASSLARNEQFF.